One sample yielded the 3 T cell receptor beta chains listed below, sequenced in a study of shared clonotypes between healthy human individuals. Clones were sequenced by immunoSEQ multiplex PCR, and TCRdb holds only the in-frame ones, with some missing. The sample has fewer than 850,000 clones, 96% seen once; the top ten hold about 0.22%. CD45RO-negative cells were positively selected for CCR7, leaving out terminally differentiated effector memory CD45RA+ cells. The sequenced sample was naive CD8+ T cells sorted from blood. These receptors were obtained from a man aged 25-45 years in good health.

The chain recombines TRBV19 with TRBJ2-3, with a weak D call TRBD2 (6 bases). Per the germline V gene, CDR1 is LNHDA and CDR2 is SQIVND (reference sequence). This CDR3 is built from 15 residues. V dropped 2 bases and J dropped 6 bases, with 15 bases sitting between them. The CDR3 here is CASSIFGGSLDTQYF. The CDR3 nucleotides are TGTGCCAGTAGTATATTCGGAGGGTCATTGGATACGCAGTATTTT.

This sequence joins TRBV13 and TRBJ2-7; TRBD1 matches at 8 bases. The J segment lost 4 bases and the V segment lost 10 bases, leaving 18 bases of the junction unmatched. The germline gives CDR1 PRHDT, CDR2 FYEKMQ (reference sequence). This CDR3 contains 16 residues. The CDR3: CATQNLGAGGAYEQYF. DNA of the CDR3: TGTGCCACCCAGAACCTGGGGGCAGGGGGCGCGTACGAGCAGTACTTC.

This sequence joins TRBV29-1 and TRBJ2-5; TRBD2 matches at 8 bases. V was clipped by 3 bases and J by 6 bases; unmatched bases: 6. The CDR3 sequence is 13 residues long. Germline values: CDR1 SQVTM, CDR2 ANQGSEA. CDR3 loop: CSVDSKREKTQYF. The DNA for the CDR3 is TGCAGCGTTGATTCTAAGCGGGAGAAGACCCAGTACTTC. The full variable domain, completed using reference TRBV29-1 and TRBJ2-5, is SAVISQKPSRDICQRGTSLTIQCQVDSQVTMMFWYRQQPGQSLTLIATANQGSEATYESGFVIDKFPISRPNLTFSTLTVSNMSPEDSSIYLCSVDSKREKTQYFGPGTRLLVL.